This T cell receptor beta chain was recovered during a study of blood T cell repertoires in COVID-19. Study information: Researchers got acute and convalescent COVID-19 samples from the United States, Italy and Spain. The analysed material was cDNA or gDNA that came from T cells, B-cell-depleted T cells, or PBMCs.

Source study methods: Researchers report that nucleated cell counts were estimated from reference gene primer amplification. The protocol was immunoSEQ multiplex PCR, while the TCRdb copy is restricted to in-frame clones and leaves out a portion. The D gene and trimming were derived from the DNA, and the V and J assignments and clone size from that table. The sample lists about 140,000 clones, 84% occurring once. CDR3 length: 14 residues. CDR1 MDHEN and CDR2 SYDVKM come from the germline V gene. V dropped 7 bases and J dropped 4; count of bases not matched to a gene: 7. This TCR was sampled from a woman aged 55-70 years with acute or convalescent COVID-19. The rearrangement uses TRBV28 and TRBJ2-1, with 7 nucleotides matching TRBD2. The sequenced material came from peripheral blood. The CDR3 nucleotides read TGTGCCAGCACCTTAGCGGGCCCTTACAATGAGCAGTTCTTC. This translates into CASTLAGPYNEQFF.